The present T cell receptor (beta chain) was sequenced within a study of spatial heterogeneity in lung cancer. The wider study: Compared with alpha-chain sequences, beta-chain sequences were consistently detected in greater numbers. The average appearance count of each unique TCR and UMI combination in raw reads was more than nine.

Study results and limitations: Expanded tumor TCRs that were ubiquitous appeared in blood more at resection than follow-up.

V was shortened by 9 bases and J by 0 bases, with 17 bases between the two germline ends. This CDR3 is built from 16 residues. A distinct unique molecular identifier was carried by each TCR cDNA molecule. TCRdb recomputed calls from the 5' RACE reads with MiXCR, one row per CDR3 protein. The sample has some 100,000 distinct CDR3 sequences, approximately 12% seen once. Concerning this clonotype: Its antigen is currently unknown.

Stated time point: sample taken at primary tumor resection. In each case, whole RNA from tumor, nontumor lung or frozen PBMC was sequenced unsorted. The receptor's source is a male donor with early-stage non-small cell lung cancer. The rearrangement joins TRBV12-3 or TRBV12-4 to TRBJ2-2; D is unclear. Here the sequenced sample was PBMCs, taken at surgery. CDR3 residues: CASAKGLPPNTGELFF. DNA of the CDR3: TGTGCCAGTGCCAAAGGGCTACCACCGAACACCGGGGAGCTGTTTTTT.